This TCR beta chain was observed in a study of identifying expanded T cells in peripheral blood. Some clones are missing from TCRdb's copy, which holds only in-frame ones; the method was immunoSEQ multiplex PCR. The sample lists about 81,000 clones; 65% to 85% were seen once. Study-wide results and caveats: Variance in clone template counts between approximately two-week samples significantly increased with total template count across all healthy donors. Technical replicates showed around 1.1 changed clones; two weeks about 16; four weeks 19.

V lost 5 bases to trimming and J lost 4 bases, with 14 bases between them. The CDR3 covers 14 residues. Germline-derived CDR1 and CDR2 are MDHEN and SYDVKM. Points on this clone: The antigen is unknown.

The chain recombines TRBV28 with TRBJ1-1; TRBD1 might be the D (5 bases). The material sequenced was blood. The origin of this receptor is a person between 18 and 75 years old in good health. DNA for the CDR3: TGTGCCAGCAGTCCCGGGGGAGGGGTCACTGAAGCTTTCTTT. Protein product: CASSPGGGVTEAFF.